This is a list of T cell receptor beta chains from one sample in a study of CD8 T cells in ankylosing spondylitis. Each CDR3 protein gets one entry after TCRdb re-called the 5' RACE reads with MiXCR. The repertoire holds 190,000 or so distinct CDR3 sequences, with roughly 13% as singletons. The source material was blood, either unsorted or a sorted T cell fraction (not recorded which). The source of these receptors is a male donor with ankylosing spondylitis or in good health (not recorded which). CDR3s include the opening cysteine and the closing phenylalanine or tryptophan. The order of the fields is clone size, J gene, V gene, D gene, CDR3 protein, CDR3 DNA. D genes are given only for firm matches. Only some rows state a clone size, as once, few, many or a class for expanded clones.

few	TRBJ2-2	TRBV3-1	TRBD1	CASSQDIGQGAGGELFF	TGTGCCTCCAGCCAAGATATCGGACAGGGGGCGGGCGGGGAGCTGTTTTTT
many	TRBJ2-1	TRBV12-3/TRBV12-4	NA	CASSLIGGNEQFF	TGTGCCAGCAGTCTTATAGGGGGGAATGAGCAGTTCTTC
few	TRBJ2-7	TRBV28	NA	CASSLGQGGSYEQYF	TGTGCCAGCAGTTTAGGGCAGGGAGGCTCCTACGAGCAGTACTTC
many	TRBJ2-1	TRBV29-1	TRBD2	CSVDSSGRYGWDEQFF	TGCAGCGTTGATTCTAGCGGGAGGTATGGATGGGATGAGCAGTTCTTC
few	TRBJ2-4	TRBV5-6	NA	CASSFRQGLNLAKNIQYF	TGTGCCAGCAGCTTTAGACAGGGACTCAATCTAGCCAAAAACATTCAGTACTTC
many	TRBJ1-1	TRBV5-1	NA	CASSLRAGDTEAFF	TGCGCCAGCAGCTTGCGAGCAGGGGACACTGAAGCTTTCTTT
few	TRBJ2-3	TRBV6-5	TRBD2	CASSYSTSGGTQYF	TGTGCCAGCAGTTACTCGACGAGCGGGGGCACGCAGTATTTT
NA	TRBJ1-2	TRBV6-5	NA	CASSYVLNYGYTF	TGTGCCAGCAGTTATGTCTTGAACTATGGCTACACCTTC
NA	TRBJ2-7	TRBV27	TRBD2	CASSFSPASGRYYEQYF	TGTGCCAGCAGTTTTTCCCCGGCTAGCGGGCGATATTACGAGCAGTACTTC
few	TRBJ2-7	TRBV5-1	NA	CASSFTTSYEQYF	TGCGCCAGCAGCTTCACTACCTCCTACGAGCAGTACTTC
NA	TRBJ2-1	TRBV11-2	TRBD2	CASSLFLADPYNEQFF	TGTGCCAGCAGCTTATTTCTAGCGGACCCCTACAATGAGCAGTTCTTC
many	TRBJ2-7	TRBV12-3/TRBV12-4	TRBD1	CASSPGTGTFEQYF	TGTGCCAGCAGCCCCGGGACAGGGACGTTCGAGCAGTACTTC
NA	TRBJ1-2	TRBV5-1	NA	CASSLEASHGYTF	TGCGCCAGCAGCTTGGAGGCATCACACGGCTACACCTTC
few	TRBJ1-5	TRBV5-1	NA	CASSPGSSNQPQHF	TGCGCCAGCAGCCCCGGAAGCAGCAATCAGCCCCAGCATTTT
NA	TRBJ2-7	TRBV27	TRBD2	CASSLRGTTYEQYF	TGTGCCAGCAGCTTAAGAGGGACTACCTACGAGCAGTACTTC
NA	TRBJ2-7	TRBV7-9	NA	CASSLVGDSYEQYF	TGTGCCAGCAGCTTAGTAGGAGACAGCTACGAGCAGTACTTC
few	TRBJ1-6	TRBV5-1	TRBD1	CASQGGDNSPLHF	TGCGCCAGCCAGGGGGGCGATAATTCACCCCTCCACTTT
NA	TRBJ2-5	TRBV11-2	TRBD1	CASSFGTGGGQTQYF	TGTGCCAGCAGCTTTGGGACAGGGGGTGGACAGACCCAGTACTTC
few	TRBJ2-1	TRBV6-1	TRBD2	CASSVAGGPDEQFF	TGTGCCAGCAGTGTAGCGGGAGGGCCCGATGAGCAGTTCTTC
NA	TRBJ2-7	TRBV7-9	NA	CASSPFHPTQGQYF	TGTGCCAGCAGCCCCTTCCACCCGACTCAGGGGCAGTACTTC
NA	TRBJ1-4	TRBV6-5	TRBD1	CASRGTEEKLFF	TGTGCCAGCAGGGGGACAGAAGAAAAACTGTTTTTT
few	TRBJ1-1	TRBV12-3/TRBV12-4	NA	CASSLGGRVTEAFF	TGTGCCAGCAGTTTGGGGGGGCGAGTCACTGAAGCTTTCTTT
NA	TRBJ1-1	TRBV7-2	NA	CASSLTAGGGEGTEAFF	TGTGCCAGCAGCTTAACGGCGGGAGGGGGGGAAGGCACTGAAGCTTTCTTT
few	TRBJ2-3	TRBV27	NA	CASSPPSLGTEQYF	TGTGCCAGCAGTCCCCCCTCGCTTGGAACAGAGCAGTATTTT
NA	TRBJ2-1	TRBV12-3/TRBV12-4	TRBD2	CASSPLAGASNEQFF	TGTGCCAGCAGCCCACTAGCGGGGGCGAGCAATGAGCAGTTCTTC
many	TRBJ2-1	TRBV6-1	NA	CASSSGASEAGEQFF	TGTGCCAGCAGTTCCGGGGCCTCTGAAGCGGGTGAGCAGTTCTTC
NA	TRBJ1-5	TRBV9	TRBD1	CASSTGGGQPQHF	TGTGCCAGCAGCACAGGGGGCGGTCAGCCCCAGCATTTT
many	TRBJ1-1	TRBV12-3/TRBV12-4	TRBD1	CASRPQGATEAFF	TGTGCCAGCAGACCCCAGGGGGCCACTGAAGCTTTCTTT
NA	TRBJ2-1	TRBV6-7	NA	CASSYSHHNEQFF	TGTGCCAGCAGTTACTCTCATCACAATGAGCAGTTCTTC
NA	TRBJ2-7	TRBV25-1	TRBD2	CASSEAGGGYEQYF	TGTGCCAGCAGTGAAGCGGGAGGGGGGTACGAGCAGTACTTC
NA	TRBJ2-1	TRBV11-2	NA	CASSPGLSFVDDEQFF	TGTGCCAGCAGCCCGGGACTCTCCTTTGTCGACGATGAGCAGTTCTTC
NA	TRBJ2-1	TRBV2	NA	CASFWNEQFF	TGTGCCAGCTTTTGGAATGAGCAGTTCTTC
NA	TRBJ2-5	TRBV11-2	NA	CASSLDPLNPPRETQYF	TGTGCCAGCAGCTTAGATCCCCTGAACCCCCCCCGAGAGACCCAGTACTTC
NA	TRBJ1-2	TRBV20-1	NA	CSARSMSSRERPNYGYTF	TGCAGTGCTAGATCGATGTCCTCCAGGGAGAGACCTAACTATGGCTACACCTTC
few	TRBJ1-5	TRBV12-3/TRBV12-4	NA	CASSPGPTVQPQHF	TGTGCCAGCAGTCCTGGGCCGACTGTCCAGCCCCAGCATTTT
once	TRBJ2-1	TRBV7-9	TRBD2	CASSLLAGGGDEQFF	TGTGCCAGCAGCTTATTAGCGGGGGGCGGAGATGAGCAGTTCTTC
few	TRBJ1-5	TRBV4-1	NA	CASGGANQPQHF	TGCGCCAGCGGGGGAGCCAATCAGCCCCAGCATTTT
many	TRBJ2-3	TRBV12-3/TRBV12-4	NA	CASSLALARDTQYF	TGTGCCAGCAGTTTAGCGCTGGCCCGAGATACGCAGTATTTT
few	TRBJ2-1	TRBV27	NA	CASSPAPPNEQFF	TGTGCCAGCAGTCCCGCTCCCCCCAATGAGCAGTTCTTC
many	TRBJ2-2	TRBV7-4	TRBD2	CASSFWLAGATGELFF	TGTGCCAGCAGCTTTTGGCTAGCGGGAGCCACCGGGGAGCTGTTTTTT
NA	TRBJ1-1	TRBV29-1	NA	CSVEGVPGLGTEAFF	TGCAGCGTTGAAGGAGTCCCGGGATTGGGCACTGAAGCTTTCTTT
few	TRBJ2-3	TRBV29-1	NA	CSVVPPSSGTDTQYF	TGCAGCGTTGTTCCCCCCAGCTCCGGCACAGATACGCAGTATTTT
NA	TRBJ1-2	TRBV12-3/TRBV12-4	TRBD1	CASNTGEGYTF	TGTGCCAGTAATACAGGGGAGGGCTACACCTTC
few	TRBJ2-1	TRBV27	NA	CATAPGPRGNEQFF	TGTGCCACCGCTCCGGGACCCAGAGGGAATGAGCAGTTCTTC
NA	TRBJ1-1	TRBV15	NA	CATAGNTEAFF	TGTGCCACCGCTGGGAACACTGAAGCTTTCTTT
NA	TRBJ2-7	TRBV19	TRBD1	CASTFGQGYEQYF	TGTGCCAGTACCTTCGGACAGGGCTACGAGCAGTACTTC
NA	TRBJ1-1	TRBV7-9	NA	CASRRTGPEAFF	TGTGCCAGCAGGCGTACAGGGCCTGAAGCTTTCTTT
NA	TRBJ1-1	TRBV4-1	NA	CASSHQGKGAFF	TGCGCCAGCAGCCACCAAGGGAAGGGGGCTTTCTTT
NA	TRBJ2-5	TRBV29-1	NA	CRAPYGRVDQYF	TGCAGAGCACCCTACGGTAGGGTGGACCAGTACTTC